The 17 T cell receptor beta chains below all came from one sample that was sequenced in a study of CD8+ T cells in alopecia areata. The treatment was: oral pan-JAK inhibitor, 5-10 mg twice daily. Extracted from the samples, RNA was reverse transcribed into cDNA to serve as the sequencing template. Assay: immunoSEQ multiplex PCR; the TCRdb copy retains only in-frame clones and omits some. The data contain about 180,000 clones, 51% of them singletons. The sequencing used CD8+ T cells sorted from blood, collected around week 52, from a patient treated with tofacitinib. The receptors shown here come from a human donor with alopecia areata.

The J gene is TRBJ1-2, the V gene TRBV27; D might be TRBD1 (6 bases). Trimming shortened V by 4 bases and J by 3 bases, and 15 bases separated the two germline ends. Germline CDR1 reads MNHEY; CDR2 reads SMNVEV (reference sequence). The CDR3 is 15 amino acids. CDR3 sequence reads: CASSSPLQGYYGYTF. The CDR3 DNA follows: TGTGCCAGCAGTTCTCCCCTACAGGGATACTATGGCTACACCTTC.

This clone was counted a few times. The chain links TRBV27 to TRBJ2-3, with unresolved D. Germline CDR1 MNHEY, CDR2 SMNVEV (reference sequence). The CDR3 loop spans 15 amino acids. Trimming cost V 0 bases and J 7 bases, with 14 bases left between them. The CDR3: CASSLSREFRYTQYF. The CDR3 DNA follows: TGTGCCAGCAGTTTATCGCGAGAATTTCGCTATACGCAGTATTTT.

In its sample, this clone was seen a few times. The chain couples TRBV7-2 to TRBJ2-2; the D is unclear. V was pared by 1 base and J by 1 base, with 4 bases between. The CDR3 runs to 14 residues. The germline CDR1 and CDR2 sequences are SGHTA and FQGNSA. Here the CDR3 DNA reads TGTGCCAGCAGCTTAGTGAAGAACACCGGGGAGCTGTTTTTT. Translation: CASSLVKNTGELFF. Based on the CDR3 plus reference TRBV7-2 and TRBJ2-2, the full variable domain is GAGVSQSPSNKVTEKGKDVELRCDPISGHTALYWYRQSLGQGLEFLIYFQGNSAPDKSGLPSDRFSAERTGGSVSTLTIQRTQQEDSAVYLCASSLVKNTGELFFGEGSRLTVL.

In its sample, this clone was seen a few times. The V gene is TRBV6-5, the J gene TRBJ1-1; D possibly corresponds to TRBD1 (5 bases). Trimming stripped 5 bases from V and 8 bases from J, with 18 bases between. This CDR3 spans 14 amino acids. CDR1 is MNHEY, CDR2 SVGAGI, per germline. CDR3 sequence: CASSADTLLREAFF. In DNA form, the CDR3 reads TGTGCCAGCAGTGCGGACACCCTTCTTCGCGAAGCTTTCTTT.

V usage is TRBV30 and J usage is TRBJ2-1, with D tentatively TRBD2 (6 bases). The CDR3 runs to 13 residues. CDR1 and CDR2 (germline): GTSNPN, SVGIG (reference sequence). V lost 7 bases and J lost 3, with 13 bases in between. The CDR3 nucleotides are TGTGCCTATACGGGGGATAACTACAATGAGCAGTTCTTC. This encodes CAYTGDNYNEQFF.

This chain joins TRBV29-1 and TRBJ2-2; no reliable D call. From germline, CDR1 is SQVTM and CDR2 ANQGSEA. This CDR3 spans 13 amino acids. With 3 bases removed from V and 2 bases from J, the gap between germline ends came to 7 bases. The DNA of the CDR3 is TGCAGCGTTGACGCAGGAAACACCGGGGAGCTGTTTTTT. It is translated as CSVDAGNTGELFF.

The rearrangement links TRBV7-9 to TRBJ2-7; 8 nucleotides align to TRBD1. The length of the CDR3 is 13 residues. In germline, CDR1 is SEHNR, CDR2 FQNEAQ (reference sequence). The V segment lost 5 bases and the J segment 4 bases; nucleotides outside the gene matches: 4. CDR3 region: CASSGGQGYEQYF. The CDR3 DNA sequence: TGTGCCAGCAGCGGAGGACAGGGATACGAGCAGTACTTC.

In the case of this clone: Different DNA sequences within this sample yield the same CDR3. The chain joins TRBV29-1 to TRBJ1-2; 8 positions match TRBD1. CDR1 is SQVTM and CDR2 is ANQGSEA in the germline V gene. V shed 3 bases and J 3 bases; nucleotides not matched to a gene: 0. The CDR3 is 12 residues long. The CDR3 loop is CSVETGDYGYTF. CDR3 DNA sequence: TGCAGCGTTGAGACAGGGGACTATGGCTACACCTTC.

This clone was observed a few times. The CDR3 region has the DNA TGTGCCAGCAGCTTAGATGAACTAGCGGGGGAGAGCACAGATACGCAGTATTTT. It translates to CASSLDELAGESTDTQYF. The chain is built from TRBV11-1 and TRBJ2-3, with TRBD2 matching 11 bases. This CDR3 has 18 residues. Trimming at V came to 1 base and at J to 0 bases, leaving 6 bases not matched to a gene. The V gene's germline CDR1 is SGHAT and CDR2 FQDESV (reference sequence).

This clone has a handful of counts. The chain employs TRBV29-1 and TRBJ1-1; D is unresolved. This CDR3 spans 12 amino acids. Germline values: CDR1 SQVTM, CDR2 ANQGSEA. The V end lost 6 bases, the J end lost 6 bases, and 14 bases lay between the germline ends. As DNA, the CDR3 is TGCAGCGTCGCCGGAGAATTCGCTGAAGCTTTCTTT. This translates into CSVAGEFAEAFF.

The chain couples TRBV4-3 to TRBJ2-5, with D possibly matching TRBD2 (7 bases). This CDR3 has 15 amino acids. V dropped 0 bases and J dropped 6 bases, with 14 bases sitting between them. Germline V gives CDR1 LGHNA, CDR2 YSLEER. Here the CDR3 reads CASSQDRGAGKTQYF. In nucleotides, the CDR3 is TGCGCCAGCAGCCAAGATCGGGGGGCCGGAAAGACCCAGTACTTC.

The V gene is TRBV13, the J gene TRBJ2-3, with D unresolved. The CDR3 has 13 residues. Germline assignment: CDR1 PRHDT and CDR2 FYEKMQ (reference sequence). The V end was cut by 1 base, the J end by 2 bases, with 4 bases between. In nucleotides, the CDR3 is TGTGCCAGCAGCTTAGACCTCACAGATACGCAGTATTTT. Translating it yields CASSLDLTDTQYF.

The CDR3 spells CASSLGGSLGYEQFF. The CDR3, as DNA: TGTGCCAGCAGTTTAGGAGGGAGTTTAGGGTATGAGCAGTTCTTC. This chain uses TRBV27 with TRBJ2-1, with a tentative D call TRBD2 (6 bases). The germline V gene encodes CDR1 MNHEY and CDR2 SMNVEV (reference sequence). V was pared by 2 bases and J by 8 bases, with 16 bases between. The CDR3 consists of 15 residues.

V is TRBV7-6 and J is TRBJ1-1; unclear D gene. Trimming removed 5 bases from V and 1 base from J, with 8 bases in between. The length of the CDR3 is 13 residues. Germline CDR1 and CDR2: SGHVS and FNYEAQ. The CDR3 DNA reads TGTGCCAGCAGCCACGAACCGAACACTGAAGCTTTCTTT. The encoded protein is CASSHEPNTEAFF.

V is TRBV7-9 and J is TRBJ2-1; 15 nucleotides align to TRBD2. Germline values: CDR1 SEHNR, CDR2 FQNEAQ (reference sequence). J gave up 2 bases and V 4 bases, and 6 bases lay outside the gene matches. The CDR3 spans 18 residues. The CDR3 region is CASSWGLAGGPPYNEQFF. CDR3 sequence (DNA): TGTGCCAGCAGCTGGGGACTAGCGGGGGGCCCCCCCTACAATGAGCAGTTCTTC.

The rearrangement uses TRBV7-2 and TRBJ2-5; TRBD1 matches at 8 bases. V lost 6 bases, J lost 4 bases, and 4 bases stayed unmatched. The CDR3 spans 13 residues. CDR1 is SGHTA and CDR2 is FQGNSA in the germline V gene. The CDR3 DNA follows: TGTGCCAGCAGAGACAGGGGTGGAGAGACCCAGTACTTC. Its protein product is CASRDRGGETQYF.

This clone was observed a few times. The V and J genes are TRBV5-1 and TRBJ2-1, with TRBD2 identical over 12 bases. This CDR3 spans 16 amino acids. The V segment lost 3 bases and the J segment 7 bases; nucleotides outside the gene matches: 8. From germline, CDR1 is SGHRS and CDR2 YFSETQ. The CDR3 protein is CASSYLAGGPRNEQFF. In nucleotides, the CDR3 is TGCGCCAGCAGCTACCTAGCGGGGGGGCCAAGGAATGAGCAGTTCTTC.